This TCR beta chain was found in a study of blood T cells in healthy people across ages. Trimming stripped 5 bases from V and 7 bases from J, with 9 bases between. The CDR3 has 11 amino acids. Germline CDR1 SEHNR, CDR2 FQNEAQ (reference sequence). Points from the study as a whole: Diversity of TCR beta per million T cells declined in a roughly linear way with age.

With a J-beta primer mix and a sample-barcoded 5' primer, a second PCR ran about 6 to 11 cycles. Samples each returned at least 2.5 million CDR3-containing paired-end reads. TCRdb analysed the 5' RACE reads with MiXCR anew, one entry per CDR3 protein. This table has about 280,000 distinct CDR3 sequences, around 27% appearing once. As concerns this clonotype: Its antigen is unknown.

This clonotype was obtained from an older woman in good health. Sequenced: blood. J is TRBJ2-7 and V is TRBV7-9; D gene unclear. The CDR3: CASSRTREQYF. For the CDR3, the DNA is TGTGCCAGCAGCAGGACGAGGGAGCAGTACTTC.